This TCR beta chain is from a study of cytomegalovirus exposure and HLA in healthy donors (dated by TCRdb to about 2017). Study-level background: According to a later analysis, one platform produced both the roughly 110 validation repertoires and the 550 to 800 repertoires of the first cohort. A separate validation cohort of roughly 130 different subjects was used in addition to the roughly 700-subject first cohort. The study was designed to test whether signatures of past pathogen exposure could be identified by cataloging public T cell receptors. To predict cytomegalovirus infection status, the study brought together high-throughput TCR immunosequencing, statistical association of individual TCRs with disease status, and machine learning. The research as a whole found: Cytomegalovirus status was reported to be diagnosed by the classifier with high specificity and sensitivity in both the original and validation cohorts. A few of the identified cytomegalovirus-associated TCR beta chains were confirmed in vitro to be specific for cytomegalovirus antigens. A later analysis lacked HLA typing for the validation cohort, so it scored co-occurrence in that cohort across all 130 or so repertoires. Across donors, most TCR sequences were observed very rarely, whereas some public TCRs were present in many individuals. The study gave a list of under 200 TCR beta chains associated with cytomegalovirus. According to the authors, the approach could potentially be generalized to other disease states and immunological phenotypes. A later analysis found that TCRs clustered in the first cohort also tended to co-occur in the roughly 120 validation repertoires, with 90% to 95% of cluster scores above 0.

The CDR3 sequence holds 15 residues, the cysteine and phenylalanine included. CDR3 DNA is the only sequence kept; it has 45 bases, read in frame from the first base. Sequences MDHEN (CDR1) and SYDVKM (CDR2) are obtained from the germline V gene. The germline V end is reduced by 5 bases and the J end by 3 bases; junction bases left unmatched: 8. The protocol used for the library was the immunoSEQ multiplex PCR assay. Processing in the source paper ran as follows. A statistical classification framework was built for diagnosing cytomegalovirus status from the catalog of TCR beta chain sequences. Entries here come from immuneACCESS through TCRdb and include only in-frame sequences with V and J called. Some clones fail to appear in such tables; in the studies checked, an unresolved V gene covers under half of the shortfall, and the cause of the remainder is unknown. D and trimming were read from the DNA, whereas the V and J calls and clone size are those reported in that table. The sample contains about 280,000 clones, roughly 90% of them found a single time. Together, the top ten hold around 0.92% of the sample.

Details on this clone: Its target antigen remains unknown. No much larger clone is present one base from it, and per-base qualities are unavailable.

The donors belonged to the validation cohort of under 150 subjects, which was separate from the roughly 670-subject first cohort. Sequenced sample: PBMCs. The origin of this receptor is a woman under 30 in good health and CMV-seronegative. This sequence uses TRBV28 and TRBJ2-7; TRBD1 matches 9 bases in the middle. CDR3 reads: CASSARTGDYYEQYF. The sequence in DNA is TGTGCCAGCAGTGCGCGGACAGGGGACTACTACGAGCAGTACTTC.